This T cell receptor beta chain was observed in a study of T cell responses to AZD1222 COVID-19 vaccine (dated by TCRdb to about 2021). At the level of the whole study: AZD1222 recipients given second doses at about 4 weeks or at about 12 weeks were pooled, since spike-specific TCR depth and breadth were not found to differ between the two schedules. A total of approximately 250 trial participants underwent TCR sequencing, of whom nearly 210 had received two doses of AZD1222 and around 25 had received two doses of the MenACWY control vaccine. Trial participants were enrolled into age subgroups of 18-55, 56-69 and 70-plus years, which contained approximately 150, 28 and 58 TCR-sequenced participants, respectively. Beyond this particular receptor, the publication reports: The vaccine-associated CD4 TCRs covered the entire spike protein, and the dominant responses fell in regions 160-218 and 743-854. Because no samples from the day 14 peak response were available, repertoires could be characterized only after the peak T cell response. Participants were mostly white British and included more females than males, and it was suggested by the authors that clonal diversity may have been underestimated. After two AZD1222 doses, spike-specific TCR breadth and depth were significantly higher than at day 0 and than in MenACWY recipients. Conclusions about previously exposed vaccinees are limited because only a handful of AZD1222 recipients were SARS-CoV-2 seropositive at baseline. In the small 56-69-year group, the increase in depth fell short of significance, most likely because of low power. Nearly half of unique spike-specific TCRs reportedly recognized epitopes outside regions mutated in the B.1.351 and B.1.1.7 variants.

Its CDR3 holds 15 amino acids, cysteine through phenylalanine. Only the CDR3 portion is preserved as DNA: 45 bases, with reading frame beginning at the first base. At the junction V is shortened by 2 bases and J by 7 bases, with 15 bases in between. The germline V gene (reference sequence) yields LNHDA for CDR1 and SQIVND for CDR2. As concerns this clone: Its antigen is still unknown. The sample holds no much larger clone one base away, and base qualities are not on file.

The CDR3 regions of human TCRbeta chains were analyzed by immunosequencing. In the authors' own workflow: TCRs in the repertoires were matched against a reference library of SARS-CoV-2-specific TCRs that had been generated with the MIRA antigen-specificity platform. Breadth meant the fraction of unique TCRs that were SARS-CoV-2-associated, whereas depth meant the fraction of total T cells that were SARS-CoV-2-associated. Using the MIRA data, each spike-specific TCR was mapped to the spike region that the TCR reacts to and placed in a CD4 or CD8 class. Log10-transformed breadth and depth values were compared by one-way ANOVA with Sidak's multiple comparisons tests. The table comes from immuneACCESS by way of TCRdb, which keeps in-frame sequences with V and J called. Part of the clones is missing from these tables; in studies checked, under half for an unresolved V gene and the rest for unknown reasons. V, J and clone size were drawn from that table, and D and trimming were deduced from the DNA. Within this sample are approximately 110,000 clones, with around 86% of them counted one time only. Together, the top ten hold roughly 1.1% of the sample.

Per the publication, the time point label means: baseline before first vaccination. The vaccinee samples were drawn from two UK trials, COV001 and COV002, one of which was a single-blind randomized controlled phase 2/3 trial testing AZD1222 (ChAdOx1 nCoV-19) in healthy adults. Trial participant PBMC samples were collected at day 0 and day 28 after the second dose for TCRbeta chain sequencing. The source is an adult in good health. The rearranged chain carries TRBV19 and TRBJ2-1, with the D gene not confidently named. The material sequenced was peripheral blood, taken on day 0 of AZD1222 vaccination. At the DNA level, the sequence is TGTGCCAGTAGTATAAGTGATACCCCTACAAATGAGCAGTTCTTC. Its protein is CASSISDTPTNEQFF.